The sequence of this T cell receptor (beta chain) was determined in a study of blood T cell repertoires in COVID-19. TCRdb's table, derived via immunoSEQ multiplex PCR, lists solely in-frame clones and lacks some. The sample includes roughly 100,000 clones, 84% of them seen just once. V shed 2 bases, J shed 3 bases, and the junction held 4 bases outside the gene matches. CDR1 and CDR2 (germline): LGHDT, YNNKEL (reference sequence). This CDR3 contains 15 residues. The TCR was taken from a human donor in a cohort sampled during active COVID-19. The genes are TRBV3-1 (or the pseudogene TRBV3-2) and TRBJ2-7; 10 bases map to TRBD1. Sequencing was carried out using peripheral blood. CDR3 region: CASSQPGQGIYEQYF. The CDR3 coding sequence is TGTGCCAGCAGCCAACCGGGACAGGGGATCTACGAGCAGTACTTC.